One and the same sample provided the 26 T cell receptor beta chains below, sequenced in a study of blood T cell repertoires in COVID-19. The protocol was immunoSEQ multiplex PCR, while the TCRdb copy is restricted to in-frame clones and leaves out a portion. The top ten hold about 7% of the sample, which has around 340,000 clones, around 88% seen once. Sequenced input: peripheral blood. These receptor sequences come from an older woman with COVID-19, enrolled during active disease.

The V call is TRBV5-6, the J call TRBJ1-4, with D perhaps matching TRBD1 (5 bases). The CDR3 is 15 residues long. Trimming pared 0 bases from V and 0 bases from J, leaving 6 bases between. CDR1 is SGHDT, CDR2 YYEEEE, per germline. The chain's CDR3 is CASSLVTATNEKLFF. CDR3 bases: TGTGCCAGCAGCTTGGTGACAGCAACTAATGAAAAACTGTTTTTT.

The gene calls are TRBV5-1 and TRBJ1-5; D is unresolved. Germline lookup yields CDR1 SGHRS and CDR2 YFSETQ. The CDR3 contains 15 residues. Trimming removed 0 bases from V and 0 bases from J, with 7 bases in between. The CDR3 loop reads CASSLGQSSNQPQHF. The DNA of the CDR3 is TGCGCCAGCAGCTTGGGGCAGTCTAGCAATCAGCCCCAGCATTTT.

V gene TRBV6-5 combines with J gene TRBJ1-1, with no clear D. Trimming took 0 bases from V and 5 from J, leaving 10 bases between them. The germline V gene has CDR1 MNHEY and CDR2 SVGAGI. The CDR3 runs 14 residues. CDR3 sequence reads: CASSYSRGGTEAFF. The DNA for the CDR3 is TGTGCCAGCAGTTACTCGCGGGGAGGAACTGAAGCTTTCTTT.

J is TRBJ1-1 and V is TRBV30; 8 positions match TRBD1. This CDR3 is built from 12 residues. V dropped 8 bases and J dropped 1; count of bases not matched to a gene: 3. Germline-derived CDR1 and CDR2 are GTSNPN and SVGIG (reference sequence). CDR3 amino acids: CAGDRRNTEAFF. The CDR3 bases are TGTGCCGGGGACAGGCGGAACACTGAAGCTTTCTTT.

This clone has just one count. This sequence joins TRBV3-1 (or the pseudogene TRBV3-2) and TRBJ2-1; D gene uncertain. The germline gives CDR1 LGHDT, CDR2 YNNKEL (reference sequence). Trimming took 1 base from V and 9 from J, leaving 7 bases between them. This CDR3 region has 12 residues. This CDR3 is CASSQGAREQFF. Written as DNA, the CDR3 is TGTGCCAGCAGCCAAGGGGCTCGTGAGCAGTTCTTC.

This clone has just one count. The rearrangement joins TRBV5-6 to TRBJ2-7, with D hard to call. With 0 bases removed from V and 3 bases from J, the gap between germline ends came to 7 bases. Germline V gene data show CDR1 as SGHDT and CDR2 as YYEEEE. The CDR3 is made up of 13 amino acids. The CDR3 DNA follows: TGTGCCAGCAGCTTGGGCGGTTTCTACGAGCAGTACTTC. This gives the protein CASSLGGFYEQYF.

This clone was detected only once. CDR3 bases: TGTGCCAGCAGCTTATATGAGGGAAGCTCCTACGAGCAGTACTTC. Residues: CASSLYEGSSYEQYF. The chain combines TRBV7-7 with TRBJ2-7, with a tentative D call TRBD2 (5 bases). Germline lookup yields CDR1 SSHAT and CDR2 FNYEAQ (reference sequence). Trimming removed 2 bases at V and 0 bases at J, with 11 bases between. The CDR3 spans 15 residues.

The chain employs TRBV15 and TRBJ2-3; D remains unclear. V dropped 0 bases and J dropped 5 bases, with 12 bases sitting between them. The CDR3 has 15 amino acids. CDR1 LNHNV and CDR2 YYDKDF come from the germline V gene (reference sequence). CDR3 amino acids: CATSRDVASVDTQYF. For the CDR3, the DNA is TGTGCCACCAGCAGAGATGTGGCTAGTGTAGATACGCAGTATTTT.

The CDR3 DNA reads as TGTGCCAGTAGACCACAGGGGGCTCGCGGCTACACCTTC. It yields the protein CASRPQGARGYTF. V gene TRBV19 combines with J gene TRBJ1-2; 9 bases agree with TRBD1. The CDR3 runs 13 residues. The germline gives CDR1 LNHDA, CDR2 SQIVND (reference sequence). Losses at the gene ends were 6 bases for V and 8 bases for J; bases not matched to a gene: 7. The full variable domain, with the rest looked up from reference TRBV19 and TRBJ1-2, is DGGITQSPKYLFRKEGQNVTLSCEQNLNHDAMYWYRQDPGQGLRLIYYSQIVNDFQKGDIAEGYSVSREKKESFPLTVTSAQKNPTAFYLCASRPQGARGYTFGSGTRLTVV.

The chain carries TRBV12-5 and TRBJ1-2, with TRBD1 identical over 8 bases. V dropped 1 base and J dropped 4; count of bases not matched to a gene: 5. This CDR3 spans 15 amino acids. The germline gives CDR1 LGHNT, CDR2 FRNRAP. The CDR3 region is CASGLGQGRTYGYTF. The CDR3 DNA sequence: TGTGCTAGTGGTTTGGGACAGGGGAGGACCTATGGCTACACCTTC.

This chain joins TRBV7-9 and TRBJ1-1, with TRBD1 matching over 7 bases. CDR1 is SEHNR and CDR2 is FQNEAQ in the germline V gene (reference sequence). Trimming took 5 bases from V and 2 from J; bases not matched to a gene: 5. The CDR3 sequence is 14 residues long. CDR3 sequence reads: CASSHDRANTEAFF. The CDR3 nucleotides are TGTGCCAGCAGCCACGACAGGGCAAACACTGAAGCTTTCTTT. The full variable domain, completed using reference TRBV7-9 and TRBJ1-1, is DTGVSQNPRHKITKRGQNVTFRCDPISEHNRLYWYRQTLGQGPEFLTYFQNEAQLEKSRLLSDRFSAERPKGSFSTLEIQRTEQGDSAMYLCASSHDRANTEAFFGQGTRLTVV.

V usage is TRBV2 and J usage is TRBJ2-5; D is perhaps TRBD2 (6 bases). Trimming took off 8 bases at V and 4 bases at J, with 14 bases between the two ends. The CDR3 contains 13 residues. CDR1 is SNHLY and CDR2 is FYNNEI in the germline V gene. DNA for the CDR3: TGTGCCAGCGGGGGGTGGAAGGGAGAGACCCAGTACTTC. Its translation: CASGGWKGETQYF.

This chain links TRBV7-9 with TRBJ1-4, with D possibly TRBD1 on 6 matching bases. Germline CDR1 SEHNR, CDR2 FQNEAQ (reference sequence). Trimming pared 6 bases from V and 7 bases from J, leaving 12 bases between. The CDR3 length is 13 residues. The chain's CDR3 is CASSRQEGEKLFF. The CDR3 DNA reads TGTGCCAGCAGTCGACAGGAAGGTGAAAAACTGTTTTTT.

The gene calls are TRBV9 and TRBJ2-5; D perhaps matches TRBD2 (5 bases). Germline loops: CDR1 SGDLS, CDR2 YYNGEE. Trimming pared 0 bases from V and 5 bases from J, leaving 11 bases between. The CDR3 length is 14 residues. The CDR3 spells CASSVDRGWETQYF. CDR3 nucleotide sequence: TGTGCCAGCAGCGTAGATAGAGGGTGGGAGACCCAGTACTTC.

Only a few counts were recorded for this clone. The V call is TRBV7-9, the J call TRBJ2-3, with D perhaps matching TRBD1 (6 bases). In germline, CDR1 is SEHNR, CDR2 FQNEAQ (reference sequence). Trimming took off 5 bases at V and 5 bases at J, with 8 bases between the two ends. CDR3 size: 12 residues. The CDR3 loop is CASSQGIDTQYF. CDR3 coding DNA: TGTGCCAGCAGCCAGGGGATAGATACGCAGTATTTT. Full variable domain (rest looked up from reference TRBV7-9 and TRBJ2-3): DTGVSQNPRHKITKRGQNVTFRCDPISEHNRLYWYRQTLGQGPEFLTYFQNEAQLEKSRLLSDRFSAERPKGSFSTLEIQRTEQGDSAMYLCASSQGIDTQYFGPGTRLTVL.

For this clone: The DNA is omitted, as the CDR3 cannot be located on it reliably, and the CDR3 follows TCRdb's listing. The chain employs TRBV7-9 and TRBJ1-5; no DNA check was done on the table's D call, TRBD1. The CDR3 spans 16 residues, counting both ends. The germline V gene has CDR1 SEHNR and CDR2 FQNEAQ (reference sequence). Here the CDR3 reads CASSPGQGTSGQPQHF.

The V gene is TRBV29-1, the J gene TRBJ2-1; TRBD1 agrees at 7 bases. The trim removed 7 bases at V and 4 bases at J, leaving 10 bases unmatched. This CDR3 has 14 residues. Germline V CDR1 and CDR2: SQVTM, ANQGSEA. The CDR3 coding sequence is TGCAGCGCCGCGACAGGGTTCGGGTACAATGAGCAGTTCTTC. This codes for CSAATGFGYNEQFF.

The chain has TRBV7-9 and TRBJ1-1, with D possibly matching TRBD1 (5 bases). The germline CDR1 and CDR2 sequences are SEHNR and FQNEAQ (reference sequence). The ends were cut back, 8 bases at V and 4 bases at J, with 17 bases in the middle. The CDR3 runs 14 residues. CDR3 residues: CASRLGGDGTEAFF. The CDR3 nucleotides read TGTGCCAGCCGCCTTGGGGGGGACGGCACTGAAGCTTTCTTT.

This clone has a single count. CDR3 amino acids: CASSLGDRTAPSTDTQYF. DNA of the CDR3: TGTGCCAGCAGCTTAGGGGACAGGACGGCCCCTAGCACAGATACGCAGTATTTT. The chain uses TRBV7-9 and TRBJ2-3; TRBD1 matches at 8 bases. Germline trimming cut 1 base from V and 0 bases from J; bases unmatched to any gene: 9. The CDR3 runs to 18 residues. CDR1 is SEHNR, CDR2 FQNEAQ, per germline (reference sequence).

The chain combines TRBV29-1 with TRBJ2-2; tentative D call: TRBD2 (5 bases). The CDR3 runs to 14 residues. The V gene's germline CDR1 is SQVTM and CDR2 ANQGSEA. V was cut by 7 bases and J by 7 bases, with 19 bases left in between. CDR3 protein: CSALGGPKVGELFF. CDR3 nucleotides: TGCAGCGCCCTAGGCGGGCCGAAAGTCGGGGAGCTGTTTTTT.

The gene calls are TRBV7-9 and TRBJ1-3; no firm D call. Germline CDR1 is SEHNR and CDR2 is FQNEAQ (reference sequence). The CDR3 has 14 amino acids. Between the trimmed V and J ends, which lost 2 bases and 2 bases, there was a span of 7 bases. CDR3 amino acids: CASSLQAAGNTIYF. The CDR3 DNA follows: TGTGCCAGCAGCTTACAGGCAGCTGGAAACACCATATATTTT.

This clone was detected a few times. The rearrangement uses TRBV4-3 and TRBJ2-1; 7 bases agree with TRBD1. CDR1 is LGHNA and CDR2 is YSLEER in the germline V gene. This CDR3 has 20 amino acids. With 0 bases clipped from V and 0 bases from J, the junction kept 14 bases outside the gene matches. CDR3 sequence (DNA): TGCGCCAGCAGCCAAGATAAGGACAGGTTCCGAAGGAGCTCCTACAATGAGCAGTTCTTC. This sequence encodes CASSQDKDRFRRSSYNEQFF.

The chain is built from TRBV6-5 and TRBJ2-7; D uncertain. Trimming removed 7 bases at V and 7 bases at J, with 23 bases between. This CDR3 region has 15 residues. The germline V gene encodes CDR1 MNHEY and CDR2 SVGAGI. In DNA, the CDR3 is TGTGCCAGCAAACCGGGTGAAGGTCCATTACGGGAGCAGTACTTC. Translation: CASKPGEGPLREQYF.

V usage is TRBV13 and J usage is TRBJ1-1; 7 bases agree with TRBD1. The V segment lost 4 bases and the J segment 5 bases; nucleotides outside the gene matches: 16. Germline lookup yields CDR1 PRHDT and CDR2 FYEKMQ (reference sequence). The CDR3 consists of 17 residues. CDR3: CASSSRGRVSVGTEAFF. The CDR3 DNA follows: TGTGCCAGCAGCTCGAGGGGGCGCGTATCAGTGGGGACTGAAGCTTTCTTT.

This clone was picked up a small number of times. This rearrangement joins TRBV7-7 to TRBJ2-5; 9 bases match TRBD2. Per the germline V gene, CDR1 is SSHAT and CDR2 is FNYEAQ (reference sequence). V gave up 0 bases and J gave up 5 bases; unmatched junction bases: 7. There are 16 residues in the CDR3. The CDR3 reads CASSLAGGGAYETQYF. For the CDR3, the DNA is TGTGCCAGCAGCTTAGCCGGCGGGGGGGCCTATGAGACCCAGTACTTC. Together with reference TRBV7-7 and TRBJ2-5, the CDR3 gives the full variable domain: GAGVSQSPRYKVTKRGQDVTLRCDPISSHATLYWYQQALGQGPEFLTYFNYEAQPDKSGLPSDRFSAERPEGSISTLTIQRTEQRDSAMYRCASSLAGGGAYETQYFGPGTRLLVL.

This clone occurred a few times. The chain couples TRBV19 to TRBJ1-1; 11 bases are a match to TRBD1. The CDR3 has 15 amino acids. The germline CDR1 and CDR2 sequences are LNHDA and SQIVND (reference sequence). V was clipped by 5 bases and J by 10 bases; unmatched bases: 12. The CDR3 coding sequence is TGTGCCAGTAGTTTACCCCGGGACAGGGGGGTTGGAGCTTTCTTT. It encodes CASSLPRDRGVGAFF.